A single sample is the source of the 31 T cell receptor beta chains below, sequenced in a study of T cells in Graves' hyperthyroidism and ophthalmopathy. Amplification targeted TCR beta CDR3 regions from RNA transcripts. Carried out on the TCR CDR3, a first-round RT-PCR used the HTBI primer set. Each CDR3 protein is one row after TCRdb ran MiXCR on the multiplex PCR reads. This sample has some 700,000 distinct CDR3 sequences, with approximately 15% found just once. The specimen sequenced was blood. These receptors all stem from a man aged 50 to 60 with Graves' hyperthyroidism.

This chain links TRBV6-2 or TRBV6-3 with TRBJ2-7; D might be TRBD2 (6 bases). The CDR3 length is 18 residues. Trimming took 0 bases from V and 0 from J, leaving 18 bases between them. The germline gives CDR1 MNHEY, CDR2 SVGEGT. CDR3 amino acids: CASSYSKMRDFSSYEQYF. Written as DNA, the CDR3 is TGTGCCAGCAGTTACTCGAAAATGAGGGACTTTAGCTCCTACGAGCAGTACTTC.

The rearrangement uses TRBV28 and TRBJ2-7, with D hard to call. The CDR3 runs to 13 residues. V lost 8 bases to trimming and J lost 2 bases, with 13 bases between them. Germline CDR1 is MDHEN and CDR2 is SYDVKM. This CDR3 is CASRSPEAYEQYF. Here the CDR3 DNA reads TGTGCCAGCCGAAGTCCTGAAGCCTACGAGCAGTACTTC. Full variable domain (missing parts from reference TRBV28 and TRBJ2-7): DVKVTQSSRYLVKRTGEKVFLECVQDMDHENMFWYRQDPGLGLRLIYFSYDVKMKEKGDIPEGYSVSREKKERFSLILESASTNQTSMYLCASRSPEAYEQYFGPGTRLTVT.

With regard to this clonotype: A read error may explain this, as a much larger clone is one base away. This CDR3 is missing its conserved last phenylalanine or tryptophan, likely due to a read error. This chain links TRBV30 with TRBJ1-1; the D is unclear. Per germline, CDR1 GTSNPN and CDR2 SVGIG (reference sequence). V was trimmed by 5 bases and J by 3 bases, leaving 16 bases between them. The CDR3 is made up of 14 amino acids. CDR3 loop: CAWGRVESYTEAFS. The CDR3 nucleotides are TGTGCCTGGGGGAGGGTAGAATCGTACACTGAAGCTTTCTCT.

The V gene is TRBV20-1, the J gene TRBJ2-1; 14 bases agree with TRBD2. The junction had 11 bases not matched to a gene; V was cut back by 6 bases and J by 7 bases. In germline, CDR1 is DFQATT, CDR2 SNEGSKA (reference sequence). This CDR3 comprises 16 residues. The CDR3 nucleotides read TGCAGTGCGTCTGGACTAGCGGGAGGCCTACAGAATGAGCAGTTCTTC. Translation gives CSASGLAGGLQNEQFF.

As concerns this clonotype: Relative to the germline gene, one junction end is altered; a read error may explain this. The rearrangement links TRBV15 to TRBJ2-3; D is perhaps TRBD2 (5 bases). CDR1 LNHNV and CDR2 YYDKDF come from the germline V gene (reference sequence). This CDR3 region has 13 residues. The CDR3 spells CATSVPSTDTRYF. The CDR3, as DNA: TGTGCCACCAGCGTTCCTAGCACAGATACGCGGTATTTT.

This sequence joins TRBV7-8 and TRBJ2-7; D possibly uses TRBD1 or TRBD2 (5 bases each). The V gene's germline CDR1 is SGHVS and CDR2 FQNEAQ. The CDR3 extends over 15 amino acids. The V end lost 5 bases, the J end lost 2 bases, and 16 bases lay between the germline ends. As DNA, the CDR3 is TGTGCCAGCAGCCTCGGGATTATGGGGGCCTACGAGCAGTACTTC. Protein product: CASSLGIMGAYEQYF.

The rearrangement joins TRBV10-1 to TRBJ2-2; D may be TRBD2 (5 bases). In germline, CDR1 is WNHNN, CDR2 SYGVQD (reference sequence). This CDR3 comprises 17 residues. Trimming left V 0 bases short and J 7 bases short, with 18 bases between. For the CDR3, the DNA is TGCGCCAGCAGTGAGTCCCTCTCTAGCCGGAGTTACGGGGAGCTGTTTTTT. Protein product: CASSESLSSRSYGELFF.

This clonotype was seen a single time. The chain couples TRBV5-1 to TRBJ2-1; maybe TRBD2 (5 bases). The CDR3 has 19 residues. The V end was cut by 3 bases, the J end by 10 bases, with 32 bases between. Germline CDR1 SGHRS, CDR2 YFSETQ. In DNA form, the CDR3 reads TGCGCCAGCAGCTCAAACAGAGGTGGGTTTTTGGAGAGCGGAGTGGAGCAGTTCTTC. Amino acids: CASSSNRGGFLESGVEQFF. Supplemented by reference TRBV5-1 and TRBJ2-1, the full variable domain reads KAGVTQTPRYLIKTRGQQVTLSCSPISGHRSVSWYQQTPGQGLQFLFEYFSETQRNKGNFPGRFSGRQFSNSRSEMNVSTLELGDSALYLCASSSNRGGFLESGVEQFFGPGTRLTVL.

The chain links TRBV12-3 or TRBV12-4 to TRBJ1-6; D ambiguous. The CDR3 is 14 residues long. V was shortened by 5 bases and J by 6 bases, with 11 bases between the two germline ends. CDR3 residues: CASSPLDPNSPLHF. CDR3 nucleotide sequence: TGTGCCAGCAGTCCGTTGGACCCTAATTCACCCCTCCACTTT.

DNA for the CDR3: TGTGCCAGCAGCCACCCGGGGTACGGAAACACCATATATTTT. The encoded protein is CASSHPGYGNTIYF. This chain uses TRBV3-1 with TRBJ1-3; D ambiguous. The germline CDR1 and CDR2 sequences are LGHDT and YNNKEL (reference sequence). Trimming pared 3 bases from V and 4 bases from J, leaving 10 bases between. The CDR3 consists of 14 residues.

The sample holds many counts of this clonotype. The rearrangement joins TRBV7-9 to TRBJ2-5; 10 nucleotides agree with TRBD2. The CDR3 covers 15 residues. Per germline, CDR1 SEHNR and CDR2 FQNEAQ (reference sequence). V lost 5 bases to trimming and J lost 2 bases; unmatched junction nucleotides: 5. This CDR3 is CASSTGLARQETQYF. CDR3 in DNA: TGTGCCAGCAGCACGGGACTAGCGAGACAAGAGACCCAGTACTTC. The full variable domain, its missing parts supplied by reference TRBV7-9 and TRBJ2-5, is DTGVSQNPRHKITKRGQNVTFRCDPISEHNRLYWYRQTLGQGPEFLTYFQNEAQLEKSRLLSDRFSAERPKGSFSTLEIQRTEQGDSAMYLCASSTGLARQETQYFGPGTRLLVL.

J is TRBJ2-1 and V is TRBV9, with TRBD2 matching over 8 bases. The CDR3 is 14 amino acids. Losses at the gene ends were 5 bases for V and 6 bases for J; bases not matched to a gene: 7. Germline loops: CDR1 SGDLS, CDR2 YYNGEE. Here the CDR3 DNA reads TGTGCCAGCAGTCCGGGGGGGCCATCCAATGAGCAGTTCTTC. It specifies CASSPGGPSNEQFF.

Many counts were recorded for this clonotype. DNA for the CDR3: TGTGCCAGCAGCTCGGACGGGACAACGAGCTCCTACAATGAGCAGTTCTTC. It specifies CASSSDGTTSSYNEQFF. The chain carries TRBV11-2 and TRBJ2-1, with TRBD1 as a possible D gene (6 bases). This CDR3 is 17 amino acids long. CDR1 SGHAT and CDR2 FQNNGV come from the germline V gene. V lost 4 bases and J 0 bases, leaving 16 bases between the germline ends.

This clonotype was seen a handful of times. V and J are TRBV28 and TRBJ1-2, with 7 bases identical to TRBD1. CDR1 and CDR2 from the germline V gene are MDHEN and SYDVKM. Trimming at V came to 6 bases and at J to 8 bases, leaving 9 bases not matched to a gene. This CDR3 is 13 amino acids long. CDR3 region: CASSHDRAIGYTF. In DNA form, the CDR3 reads TGTGCCAGCAGCCACGACAGGGCTATCGGCTACACCTTC.

This clonotype was found many times. The chain uses TRBV12-3 or TRBV12-4 and TRBJ2-2; D is unclear. The CDR3 is 15 residues long. With 6 bases removed from V and 1 base from J, the gap between germline ends came to 12 bases. The CDR3 DNA reads TGTGCCAGCAGCCTACAGCAAGGGAACACCGGGGAGCTGTTTTTT. Translation: CASSLQQGNTGELFF.

The chain carries TRBV12-3 or TRBV12-4 and TRBJ1-1; 8 bases agree with TRBD1. The CDR3 is 13 residues long. This chain's CDR3 is CVSRGQVGTEAFF. CDR3 sequence (DNA): TGTGTCTCACGGGGACAGGTGGGCACTGAAGCTTTCTTT.

The chain has TRBV10-3 and TRBJ2-3; D is perhaps TRBD1 or TRBD2 (5 bases each). The CDR3 runs 13 residues. Between the trimmed V and J ends, which lost 3 bases and 8 bases, there was a span of 12 bases. CDR1 is ENHRY and CDR2 is SYGVKD in the germline V gene. CDR3 residues: CAISDLEGSTQYF. The DNA for the CDR3 is TGTGCCATCAGTGACCTCGAGGGGAGTACGCAGTATTTT.

The V and J genes are TRBV7-9 and TRBJ2-7; no clear D gene. Germline assignment: CDR1 SEHNR and CDR2 FQNEAQ (reference sequence). The CDR3 has 12 residues. The V and J ends lost 2 bases and 6 bases respectively, with 8 bases between them. The CDR3 DNA follows: TGTGCCAGCAGCTTATCTCTACTCGAGCAGTACTTC. This codes for CASSLSLLEQYF.

This clonotype was found many times. The chain is built from TRBV19 and TRBJ2-5, with TRBD2 matching over 10 bases. The CDR3 length is 16 residues. Per germline, CDR1 LNHDA and CDR2 SQIVND (reference sequence). The J segment lost 4 bases and the V segment lost 3 bases, leaving 8 bases of the junction unmatched. The CDR3 loop is CASSMASGRTGETQYF. In DNA form, the CDR3 reads TGTGCCAGTAGTATGGCTAGCGGGAGAACAGGAGAGACCCAGTACTTC. Full variable domain (remainder filled in from reference TRBV19 and TRBJ2-5): DGGITQSPKYLFRKEGQNVTLSCEQNLNHDAMYWYRQDPGQGLRLIYYSQIVNDFQKGDIAEGYSVSREKKESFPLTVTSAQKNPTAFYLCASSMASGRTGETQYFGPGTRLLVL.

There are a few counts of this clonotype. This chain uses TRBV7-6 with TRBJ2-2; 8 nucleotides line up with TRBD2. Trimming at V came to 0 bases and at J to 4 bases, leaving 4 bases not matched to a gene. This CDR3 spans 16 amino acids. CDR1 and CDR2 from the germline V gene are SGHVS and FNYEAQ. CDR3: CASSLASGKGTGELFF. The CDR3 DNA is TGTGCCAGCAGCTTAGCTAGCGGGAAGGGCACCGGGGAGCTGTTTTTT.

This clonotype was detected a few times. The rearrangement uses TRBV20-1 and TRBJ1-4, with D possibly TRBD1 on 5 matching bases. The V gene lost 5 bases and the J gene lost 11 bases, with 9 bases spanning the gap. Germline V gene data show CDR1 as DFQATT and CDR2 as SNEGSKA (reference sequence). The length of the CDR3 is 10 residues. The CDR3 is CSAARQKLFF. CDR3 nucleotide sequence: TGCAGTGCTGCTAGACAGAAACTGTTTTTT.

This clonotype has a count of ten or more. The chain combines TRBV29-1 with TRBJ2-7; D not resolved. The CDR3 is 14 amino acids. The V gene's germline CDR1 is SQVTM and CDR2 ANQGSEA. Trimming shortened V by 7 bases and J by 4 bases, and 20 bases separated the two germline ends. Here the CDR3 DNA reads TGCAGCGCCATCCCGGACGGAAGGCAATACGAGCAGTACTTC. Translation gives CSAIPDGRQYEQYF.

This clonotype has at least ten counts. For the CDR3, the DNA is TGTGCCATCAGTGAAATACTAGCGGGAGGTGGGGGTGAGCAGTTCTTC. Amino acids: CAISEILAGGGGEQFF. This chain joins TRBV10-3 and TRBJ2-1; TRBD2 matches at 12 bases. This CDR3 contains 16 residues. Germline trimming cut 3 bases from V and 9 bases from J; bases unmatched to any gene: 9. The V gene's germline CDR1 is ENHRY and CDR2 SYGVKD.

The chain carries TRBV4-2 and TRBJ1-1; a possible D gene is TRBD1 (5 bases). Trimming took 1 base from V and 0 from J, leaving 15 bases between them. The germline V gene has CDR1 LGHNA and CDR2 YNFKEQ. This CDR3 has 17 residues. The CDR3, as DNA: TGTGCCAGCAGCCAAGTGGGGACGCGGCTAATGAACACTGAAGCTTTCTTT. Residues: CASSQVGTRLMNTEAFF.

This clonotype was detected many times. The rearrangement links TRBV12-3 or TRBV12-4 to TRBJ2-3; TRBD2 matches at 11 bases. The CDR3 is 16 amino acids. V shed 6 bases, J shed 0 bases, and the junction held 5 bases outside the gene matches. In DNA, the CDR3 is TGTGCCAGCAGGATCATAGCGGGAGGGAGCACAGATACGCAGTATTTT. Translated, it gives CASRIIAGGSTDTQYF.

This clonotype was recorded a few times. The rearrangement uses TRBV27 and TRBJ2-3; 10 bases map to TRBD2. In germline, CDR1 is MNHEY, CDR2 SMNVEV (reference sequence). Losses at the gene ends were 6 bases for V and 5 bases for J; bases not matched to a gene: 11. CDR3 length: 16 residues. This CDR3 reads CASRGLADLGGDTQYF. Written as DNA, the CDR3 is TGTGCCAGCAGAGGACTAGCGGACCTGGGCGGAGATACGCAGTATTTT.

The genes are TRBV4-3 and TRBJ2-2; TRBD1 matches 9 bases. Losses at the gene ends were 3 bases for V and 6 bases for J; bases not matched to a gene: 5. CDR1 and CDR2 (germline): LGHNA, YSLEER. The CDR3 extends over 15 amino acids. CDR3 bases: TGCGCCAGCAGCCATTGGACAGGGGAGGCCGGGGAGCTGTTTTTT. This sequence encodes CASSHWTGEAGELFF.

This sequence joins TRBV12-3 or TRBV12-4 and TRBJ1-4, with 7 nucleotides matching TRBD1. Trimming removed 9 bases from V and 4 bases from J; junction bases left unmatched: 8. CDR3 size: 14 residues. This CDR3 is CASTGTAYNEKLFF. In DNA, the CDR3 is TGTGCCAGTACCGGGACAGCCTATAATGAAAAACTGTTTTTT.

The CDR3 spells CASSLPRTGRRTYEQYF. CDR3 sequence (DNA): TGTGCCAGCAGCTTACCCCGGACAGGTCGTCGAACCTACGAGCAGTACTTC. The chain joins TRBV7-9 to TRBJ2-7, with 7 bases aligning to TRBD1. After removal of 2 bases from V and 2 bases from J, the junction contained 12 bases not matched to a gene. The CDR3 extends over 17 amino acids. CDR1 and CDR2 from the germline V gene are SEHNR and FQNEAQ (reference sequence).

The chain employs TRBV11-2 and TRBJ2-1; D call uncertain. Trimming removed 1 base from V and 5 bases from J, with 21 bases in between. This CDR3 spans 18 amino acids. Germline V gene data show CDR1 as SGHAT and CDR2 as FQNNGV. The CDR3 coding sequence is TGTGCCAGCAGCTTAGTTTGGTTTCAGGCAGTCTATGACAATGAGCAGTTCTTC. Protein: CASSLVWFQAVYDNEQFF. Together with reference TRBV11-2 and TRBJ2-1, the CDR3 gives the full variable domain: EAGVAQSPRYKIIEKRQSVAFWCNPISGHATLYWYQQILGQGPKLLIQFQNNGVVDDSQLPKDRFSAERLKGVDSTLKIQPAKLEDSAVYLCASSLVWFQAVYDNEQFFGPGTRLTVL.

There are many counts of this clonotype. V usage is TRBV7-3 and J usage is TRBJ2-3; 9 bases are a match to TRBD2. This CDR3 has 15 residues. Germline CDR1 is SGHTA and CDR2 is FQGTGA. J gave up 5 bases and V 4 bases, and 7 bases lay outside the gene matches. DNA of the CDR3: TGTGCCAGCAGCTCGGCGGGAGGGCCGCAAGATACGCAGTATTTT. As protein: CASSSAGGPQDTQYF. Drawing the rest from reference TRBV7-3 and TRBJ2-3, the complete variable domain is GAGVSQTPSNKVTEKGKYVELRCDPISGHTALYWYRQSLGQGPEFLIYFQGTGAADDSGLPNDRFFAVRPEGSVSTLKIQRTERGDSAVYLCASSSAGGPQDTQYFGPGTRLTVL.